A single sample gave rise to the 24 T cell receptor beta chains below, sequenced in a study of T cells in Graves' hyperthyroidism and ophthalmopathy. Template material for amplifying TCR beta CDR3 regions consisted of RNA transcripts. In the first-round RT-PCR of the TCR CDR3, the HTBI primer set was used. TCRdb reprocessed the multiplex PCR reads via MiXCR and lists one record per CDR3 protein. Of a few hundred thousand distinct CDR3 sequences in the sample, more than 15% are singletons; the top ten hold 2.5% to 4%. The sequencing sample was made of blood. Receptor source: a woman aged 40-49 years with Graves' ophthalmopathy.

About this clonotype: This may come from a read error, since a much larger clone is one base off. The gene calls are TRBV7-8 and TRBJ2-7, with a tentative D call TRBD2 (7 bases). This CDR3 spans 15 amino acids. From germline, CDR1 is SGHVS and CDR2 FQNEAQ. V was trimmed by 8 bases and J by 7 bases, leaving 24 bases between them. The CDR3, as DNA: TGTGCCAGCGGCCTCGGGGGCGGGAGAGCTGAGGAGCAGTACTTC. Residues: CASGLGGGRAEEQYF.

The table lists this clonotype with a few counts. The CDR3 region has the DNA TGTGCCAGCAGCTTAGCAATCGGAGAAACAGATACGCAGTATTTT. Residues: CASSLAIGETDTQYF. The chain joins TRBV7-9 to TRBJ2-3, with no clear D. V lost 0 bases and J 3 bases, leaving 10 bases between the germline ends. CDR1 and CDR2 (germline): SEHNR, FQNEAQ (reference sequence). This CDR3 spans 15 amino acids.

This clonotype was recorded many times. The rearrangement uses TRBV6-1 and TRBJ1-5; no firm D call. The V end lost 2 bases, the J end lost 3 bases, and 8 bases lay between the germline ends. This CDR3 comprises 14 residues. Germline V gene lookup returns CDR1 MNHNS and CDR2 SASEGT. CDR3: CASSESGNNQPQHF. DNA of the CDR3: TGTGCCAGCAGTGAATCGGGGAACAATCAGCCCCAGCATTTT.

The J gene is TRBJ2-1, the V gene TRBV20-1; TRBD1 or TRBD2 may be the D gene (6 bases each). Germline CDR1 reads DFQATT; CDR2 reads SNEGSKA (reference sequence). Deletions cut 0 bases from V and 3 bases from J, with 18 bases between. The CDR3 extends over 17 amino acids. CDR3 DNA sequence: TGCAGTGCTAGAGATATTATCGGAGGGGGAGTCTACAATGAGCAGTTCTTC. This encodes CSARDIIGGGVYNEQFF.

J is TRBJ1-5 and V is TRBV5-6, with D tentatively TRBD1 (6 bases). Germline lookup yields CDR1 SGHDT and CDR2 YYEEEE. With 1 base removed from V and 0 bases from J, the gap between germline ends came to 11 bases. The CDR3 covers 16 residues. As DNA, the CDR3 is TGTGCCAGCAGCTTGTGGGGGCCTTATAGCAATCAGCCCCAGCATTTT. Translating it yields CASSLWGPYSNQPQHF.

This clonotype has just one count. V is TRBV20-1 and J is TRBJ2-7; D remains unclear. CDR1 and CDR2 from the germline V gene are DFQATT and SNEGSKA (reference sequence). The CDR3 sequence is 13 residues long. V was trimmed by 6 bases and J by 1 base, leaving 13 bases between them. CDR3 bases: TGCAGTGCCGCTACACGACCGTCCTACGAGCAGTACTTC. This translates into CSAATRPSYEQYF.

This clonotype was recorded at least ten times. The chain joins TRBV11-2 to TRBJ2-3; 8 nucleotides line up with TRBD2. This CDR3 has 15 residues. The germline CDR1 and CDR2 sequences are SGHAT and FQNNGV. V shed 5 bases, J shed 7 bases, and the junction held 11 bases outside the gene matches. The DNA of the CDR3 is TGTGCCAGCAGCCCGCTAGCGGGCCGGTTGTATACGCAGTATTTT. Translation gives CASSPLAGRLYTQYF.

The chain has TRBV6-1 and TRBJ1-6; 7 bases are shared with TRBD1. CDR3 length: 16 amino acids. V shed 6 bases, J shed 1 base, and the junction held 6 bases outside the gene matches. Per the germline V gene, CDR1 is MNHNS and CDR2 is SASEGT. This CDR3 is CASRGTETSYNSPLHF. CDR3 sequence (DNA): TGTGCCAGCAGAGGGACAGAGACATCCTATAATTCACCCCTCCACTTT.

This clonotype showed up many times. The chain uses TRBV6-1 and TRBJ2-5; tentative D call: TRBD1 (6 bases). From germline, CDR1 is MNHNS and CDR2 SASEGT. The V and J ends lost 5 bases and 5 bases respectively, with 9 bases between them. This CDR3 is 12 amino acids long. CDR3 coding DNA: TGTGCCAGCAGTTCAGGGGAGGAGACCCAGTACTTC. It yields the protein CASSSGEETQYF.

The table lists this clonotype with many counts. The V and J genes are TRBV3-1 and TRBJ1-5; D is uncertain. Germline loops: CDR1 LGHDT, CDR2 YNNKEL (reference sequence). The CDR3 runs 12 residues. The germline V and J ends were trimmed by 1 base and 7 bases, with 5 bases remaining between them. As DNA, the CDR3 is TGTGCCAGCAGCCAAGTGGGCCAGCCCCAGCATTTT. It specifies CASSQVGQPQHF.

This clonotype has a handful of counts. The V call is TRBV20-1, the J call TRBJ1-5; no clear D. Per germline, CDR1 DFQATT and CDR2 SNEGSKA (reference sequence). The germline V and J ends were trimmed by 5 bases and 1 base, with 9 bases remaining between them. CDR3 length equals 13 residues. The CDR3 coding sequence is TGCAGTGCTTCCTGGGAGAGCAATCAGCCCCAGCATTTT. Protein sequence: CSASWESNQPQHF.

The chain recombines TRBV15 with TRBJ2-1, with 13 nucleotides matching TRBD2. Germline V CDR1 and CDR2: LNHNV, YYDKDF (reference sequence). The CDR3 spans 16 residues. With V trimmed by 4 bases and J by 7 bases, 7 bases remained unmatched. The CDR3: CATSTWTSGSNNEQFF. The CDR3 DNA reads as TGTGCCACCAGCACCTGGACTAGCGGGAGCAATAATGAGCAGTTCTTC.

This chain joins TRBV3-1 and TRBJ1-1, with D perhaps matching TRBD1 (6 bases). V shed 3 bases and J shed 12 bases, with 17 bases lying between them. The CDR3 is 13 residues long. Germline loops: CDR1 LGHDT, CDR2 YNNKEL (reference sequence). CDR3 region: CASSHTGRSESFF. CDR3 DNA sequence: TGTGCCAGCAGCCACACAGGGAGATCCGAATCTTTCTTT.

The V call is TRBV5-8, the J call TRBJ2-7; weak D call: TRBD2 (6 bases). This CDR3 is built from 14 residues. Trimming pared 4 bases from V and 2 bases from J, leaving 13 bases between. Germline values: CDR1 SGHTS, CDR2 YDEGEE. CDR3: CASSPWGVAYEQYF. CDR3 in DNA: TGTGCCAGCAGCCCTTGGGGGGTTGCCTACGAGCAGTACTTC. Based on the CDR3 plus reference TRBV5-8 and TRBJ2-7, the full variable domain is EAGVTQSPTHLIKTRGQQATLRCSPISGHTSVYWYQQALGLGLQFLLWYDEGEERNRGNFPPRFSGRQFPNYSSELNVNALELEDSALYLCASSPWGVAYEQYFGPGTRLTVT.

This clonotype came up many times. This chain uses TRBV28 with TRBJ2-7; possible D gene TRBD1, 5 bases. CDR3 length: 16 residues. Looked up from germline, CDR1 is MDHEN and CDR2 is SYDVKM. V lost 2 bases and J 0 bases, leaving 14 bases between the germline ends. CDR3 sequence reads: CASSLPSTGSSYEQYF. CDR3 bases: TGTGCCAGCAGTTTACCCTCCACAGGCAGCTCCTACGAGCAGTACTTC.

In its sample, this clonotype was seen many times. This chain links TRBV3-1 with TRBJ2-5; D is possibly TRBD1 (6 bases). Germline assignment: CDR1 LGHDT and CDR2 YNNKEL (reference sequence). The length of the CDR3 is 14 residues. The ends were cut back, 2 bases at V and 1 base at J, with 8 bases in the middle. CDR3 bases: TGTGCCAGCAGCCAACGGACAGCCCAAGAGACCCAGTACTTC. Amino acids: CASSQRTAQETQYF.

This clonotype showed up many times. The chain employs TRBV7-8 and TRBJ2-3; D is perhaps TRBD1 (5 bases). CDR1 SGHVS and CDR2 FQNEAQ come from the germline V gene. This CDR3 has 16 amino acids. Trimming took off 5 bases at V and 6 bases at J, with 21 bases between the two ends. The CDR3 region is CASSPLLGQQEDTQYF. As DNA, the CDR3 is TGTGCCAGCAGCCCACTCTTGGGCCAACAGGAGGATACGCAGTATTTT. Based on the CDR3 plus reference TRBV7-8 and TRBJ2-3, the full variable domain is GAGVSQSPRYKVAKRGQDVALRCDPISGHVSLFWYQQALGQGPEFLTYFQNEAQLDKSGLPSDRFFAERPEGSVSTLKIQRTQQEDSAVYLCASSPLLGQQEDTQYFGPGTRLTVL.

The rearrangement uses TRBV9 and TRBJ1-3; D gene ambiguous. The CDR3 length is 17 residues. V was pared by 0 bases and J by 0 bases, with 13 bases between. Germline V gene data show CDR1 as SGDLS and CDR2 as YYNGEE. In DNA, the CDR3 is TGTGCCAGCAGCGTAGGGTTGAACCGACACTCTGGAAACACCATATATTTT. It codes for CASSVGLNRHSGNTIYF.

This chain connects TRBV6-1 to TRBJ2-2; 9 positions match TRBD1. The CDR3 spans 16 residues. Per the germline V gene, CDR1 is MNHNS and CDR2 is SASEGT. With 5 bases clipped from V and 3 bases from J, the junction kept 7 bases outside the gene matches. The CDR3 loop reads CASSRTGTGYTGELFF. DNA for the CDR3: TGTGCCAGCAGTCGTACCGGGACAGGGTACACCGGGGAGCTGTTTTTT.

The chain carries TRBV27 and TRBJ1-2; unclear D gene. The germline V gene encodes CDR1 MNHEY and CDR2 SMNVEV (reference sequence). The CDR3 totals 15 residues. V shed 0 bases and J shed 3 bases, with 11 bases lying between them. CDR3: CASSLSMRQYYGYTF. The CDR3 DNA sequence: TGTGCCAGCAGTTTATCGATGCGGCAGTACTATGGCTACACCTTC.

This clonotype has at least ten counts. This rearrangement joins TRBV18 to TRBJ2-1; D perhaps matches TRBD1 (6 bases). Trimming shortened V by 3 bases and J by 8 bases, and 11 bases separated the two germline ends. CDR3 length: 13 residues. Germline lookup yields CDR1 KGHSH and CDR2 LQKENI. This CDR3 is CASSPTGWDEQFF. The DNA of the CDR3 is TGTGCCAGCTCACCCACAGGGTGGGATGAGCAGTTCTTC.

This clonotype has a count of ten or more. Sequence at one end of the junction differs from germline and may be a read error. This rearrangement joins TRBV7-3 to TRBJ2-3; 7 bases align to TRBD1. The CDR3 sequence is 15 residues long. Germline-derived CDR1 and CDR2 are SGHTA and FQGTGA. The CDR3, as DNA: TGTGCCAGCAGCGTAACAGGGGCGAGCACAGATACGCAGTATTTT. The encoded protein is CASSVTGASTDTQYF.

This clonotype was counted between two and nine times. The genes are TRBV28 and TRBJ1-6; no clear D. Germline V lookup: CDR1 MDHEN, CDR2 SYDVKM. V lost 5 bases and J 9 bases, leaving 14 bases between the germline ends. The CDR3 sequence is 14 residues long. DNA of the CDR3: TGTGCCAGCAGTATAAGGGCCCTCAGTTCACCCCTCCACTTT. This sequence encodes CASSIRALSSPLHF.

The CDR3 DNA is TGTGCCAGCAGCCAAGAGCTTGCCAGGGAAGTCGAGACCCAGTACTTC. Translation: CASSQELAREVETQYF. The chain combines TRBV14 with TRBJ2-5, with D maybe TRBD1 (5 bases). The CDR3 length is 16 residues. The V gene's germline CDR1 is SGHDN and CDR2 FVKESK. Trimming left V 0 bases short and J 5 bases short, with 16 bases between.